The sequence of this T cell receptor beta chain was determined in a study of early T cells in non-severe SARS-CoV-2 infection. About the study: Chains were not paired, and sequencing was done on bulk RNA from unsorted whole blood.

Trimming took 6 bases from V and 7 from J, leaving 10 bases between them. The CDR3 length is 12 residues. The germline V gene has CDR1 SEHNR and CDR2 FQNEAQ (reference sequence). Unique molecular identifiers tagged individual cDNA molecules. TCRdb re-derived calls from the 5' RACE reads in MiXCR, one entry per CDR3 protein. The sample lists about 35,000 distinct CDR3 sequences, 6.3% occurring once. The study's findings and limits: Anti-spike CD8 responses were favored by VDJdb matching, which missed private and CD4 specificities.

As concerns this clonotype: Its antigen is currently unknown.

The sequenced material came from whole blood. The clonotype originates from an adult who was a healthcare worker with PCR-confirmed SARS-CoV-2 infection or an uninfected control (not recorded which). V and J are TRBV7-9 and TRBJ2-1, with D possibly being TRBD1 (5 bases). CDR3 region: CASRKGANEQFF. The CDR3 DNA follows: TGTGCCAGCAGAAAAGGGGCAAATGAGCAGTTCTTC.